The present T cell receptor (beta chain) was sequenced within a study of T cells in Graves' hyperthyroidism and ophthalmopathy (dated by TCRdb to 2018 to 2020). With respect to the entire study: Peripheral blood samples were taken at the time of initial diagnosis, prior to any treatment. After sampling, hyperthyroidism patients received methimazole starting at 30 mg daily, and ophthalmopathy patients received high-dose intravenous methylprednisolone. Prospective prediction of ophthalmopathy was tested in an independent validation cohort consisting of about 20 hyperthyroidism patients and some 17 patients who later progressed to ophthalmopathy. TCR V-J signatures able to tell the groups apart were searched for in a discovery cohort of 90 to 100 patients, of whom fewer than 45 had Graves' ophthalmopathy and 57 had stable Graves' hyperthyroidism. Thyroid tissue and blood T-cell repertoires from roughly 6 Graves' hyperthyroidism patients were also compared in the study. TCR Vbeta CDR3 sequencing of around 130 peripheral blood samples (approximately 44 ophthalmopathy, around 80 hyperthyroidism and approximately 17 progressor patients) is reported in the paper. The roughly 91 discovery patients were randomly divided into training and test sets at a 7:3 ratio. The study at large found these results: In cross-validation, a model built on a 13 V-J signature told ophthalmopathy apart from stable hyperthyroidism with approximately 90% sensitivity and around 81% specificity, and in testing the same model reached 80%/75%. No statistical method was used to fix the sample size in advance, and group allocation was not hidden from the investigators. In validation, the model predicted progression to ophthalmopathy a median of approximately 6.6 months before onset, with about 67% sensitivity and roughly 73% specificity. Most expanded thyroid clonotypes (frequency above 0.001) were also found in blood, which suggests that blood repertoires may mirror thyroid immune responses.

Amplification of TCR beta CDR3 regions was carried out from RNA transcripts. The TCR CDR3 was subjected to a first round of RT-PCR using the HTBI primer set and the Qiagen OneStep RT-PCR kit. A second multiplex PCR round built the libraries, followed by size selection and purification. Sequencing of the libraries was done on an Illumina HiSeq2000 using paired-end 100 bp reads. The paper's processing steps were these. Raw data were processed with SOAPnuke, discarding reads with adapters, uncalled bases, mean Phred below 15, or no exact constant-primer or identifier match. High-quality paired reads were merged using COPE v1.2.5, and each unique nucleotide sequence was defined as a clonotype. MiTCR v1.1 was used to align clonotypes to the IMGT TRBV, TRBD and TRBJ reference segments. Analysis was restricted to V-J combinations with a frequency above 0.0001, which covered about 99% of repertoires. A TCS score was defined as the ratio between F50 (clonal expansion) and ExV (chaos), using BLOSUM62-based TCRdist between CDR3 peptides within each V-J. Welch's t-statistics and random forest reduced just over 500 V-J features to roughly 13, which were used in a naive Bayes classifier (R e1071). The public reads were reprocessed in TCRdb via fastp at Q25 and MiXCR, keeping in-frame beta chains. Records with the same CDR3 protein are collapsed into one entry carrying the most frequent genes and DNA. The V and J calls come from TCRdb's annotation, not from the publication. This sample holds under 400,000 distinct CDR3 sequences; around 16% were observed only once. In total, the top ten clones hold approximately 31% of the sample.

A few counts support this clonotype. This clone's antigen is unknown. Base qualities are not recorded, but no much larger clone differs from it by a single base. Stable Graves' hyperthyroidism was defined as the absence of progression to ophthalmopathy over 18 months of follow-up. Hyperthyroidism patients were newly diagnosed, with disease duration under 2 months, and aged 18 to 65 years. Exclusion was applied to patients with uncontrolled infections, other autoimmune diseases, pregnancy or lactation. Clinical symptoms, serum thyroxine and TRAb, thyroid ultrasound, and orbital computed tomography formed the basis for the diagnoses. PBMCs were separated from roughly 10 ml of fresh peripheral blood using Ficoll-Paque density gradient centrifugation. Total RNA was extracted with Trizol reagent, and quality was checked on an Agilent 2100 Bioanalyzer. Taken from the germline V gene (reference sequence), the CDR1 and CDR2 loops are LNHDA and SQIVND. At the junction V is shortened by 7 bases and J by 3 bases; bases outside the gene matches: 10. The cysteine opens and the phenylalanine closes a CDR3 of 15 amino acids. This entry keeps only the CDR3 DNA: 45 bases, framed from base 1.

The receptor was derived from a man younger than 40 with Graves' hyperthyroidism. Input material: blood. The rearrangement combines TRBV19 with TRBJ2-3, and 7 bases in between align with TRBD2. The DNA reads as follows: TGTGCCAGTAAGGCTAGCGGTAGGGGTACAGATACGCAGTATTTT. The resulting protein is CASKASGRGTDTQYF.